A selection of T cell receptor beta chains follows, all from one sample in a study of control samples from healthy donors and cancer patients. Here immunoSEQ multiplex PCR was the method, and the copy in TCRdb shows in-frame clones only, minus some. The table shows 150,000 to 200,000 clones, with 85% to 90% occurring only once. The sequenced sample consisted of blood. The receptors here all came from a woman in her 30s in good health. Both conserved end residues are part of each CDR3. A D gene is named only where the DNA matches it firmly. Expanded clones are given a class, and other clones once, few, many or no size at all.

CDR3aa: CATISGSSYNEQFF
CDR3nt: TGCGCCACCATAAGCGGGAGCTCCTACAATGAGCAGTTCTTC
j_gene: TRBJ2-1
v_gene: TRBV10-2
d_gene: TRBD2
abundance: .

CDR3aa: CASSLGTGLYSYEQYF
CDR3nt: TGTGCCAGCAGCTTAGGAACGGGACTGTACTCCTACGAGCAGTACTTC
j_gene: TRBJ2-7
v_gene: TRBV7-8
d_gene: .
abundance: .

CDR3aa: CASSLSASSSYEQYF
CDR3nt: TGTGCCAGCAGCTTGTCCGCTAGCAGCTCCTACGAGCAGTACTTC
j_gene: TRBJ2-7
v_gene: TRBV5-4
d_gene: .
abundance: .

CDR3aa: CASSLYTGVGETQYF
CDR3nt: TGTGCCAGCAGCTTATATACAGGTGTGGGGGAGACCCAGTACTTC
j_gene: TRBJ2-5
v_gene: TRBV7-2
d_gene: .
abundance: .

CDR3aa: CASSAATASGGLLGHEQFF
CDR3nt: TGCGCCAGCAGCGCGGCGACGGCTAGCGGGGGTCTCCTGGGGCATGAGCAGTTCTTC
j_gene: TRBJ2-1
v_gene: TRBV5-1
d_gene: TRBD2
abundance: .

CDR3aa: CASSLGTDPYEQYF
CDR3nt: TGCGCCAGCAGCTTGGGGACGGATCCCTACGAGCAGTACTTC
j_gene: TRBJ2-7
v_gene: TRBV5-1
d_gene: .
abundance: .

CDR3aa: CATSDLSGDGYTF
CDR3nt: TGTGCCACCAGTGATTTGAGCGGGGATGGCTACACCTTC
j_gene: TRBJ1-2
v_gene: TRBV24-1
d_gene: .
abundance: .

CDR3aa: CASTTGQGAPGANVLTF
CDR3nt: TGTGCCAGCACGACGGGACAGGGGGCGCCGGGGGCCAACGTCCTGACTTTC
j_gene: TRBJ2-6
v_gene: TRBV2
d_gene: TRBD1
abundance: .

CDR3aa: CASSSTGGGEQYF
CDR3nt: TGTGCCAGCAGCAGTACAGGGGGCGGAGAGCAGTACTTC
j_gene: TRBJ2-7
v_gene: TRBV7-2
d_gene: TRBD1
abundance: .

CDR3aa: CASSFTAGTLTDTQYF
CDR3nt: TGCGCCAGCAGCTTCACCGCGGGCACCCTCACAGATACGCAGTATTTT
j_gene: TRBJ2-3
v_gene: TRBV5-1
d_gene: .
abundance: once

CDR3aa: CAILGVPYGYTF
CDR3nt: TGTGCCATACTAGGGGTCCCGTATGGCTACACCTTC
j_gene: TRBJ1-2
v_gene: TRBV12-3/TRBV12-4
d_gene: .
abundance: .

CDR3aa: CASSWYEVGRTDTQYF
CDR3nt: TGTGCCAGCAGCTGGTATGAGGTAGGGAGGACAGATACGCAGTATTTT
j_gene: TRBJ2-3
v_gene: TRBV7-2
d_gene: .
abundance: .

CDR3aa: CASSQPVGTGGDEQFF
CDR3nt: TGCGCCAGCAGCCAGCCCGTCGGGACAGGGGGGGATGAGCAGTTCTTC
j_gene: TRBJ2-1
v_gene: TRBV4-1
d_gene: TRBD1
abundance: once

CDR3aa: CASSSGYGYTF
CDR3nt: TGTGCCAGCAGCTCAGGGTATGGCTACACCTTC
j_gene: TRBJ1-2
v_gene: TRBV6-2/TRBV6-3
d_gene: .
abundance: .

CDR3aa: CASSSQGHSTDTQYF
CDR3nt: TGTGCCAGCAGCTCACAGGGGCATAGCACAGATACGCAGTATTTT
j_gene: TRBJ2-3
v_gene: TRBV7-9
d_gene: TRBD1
abundance: .

CDR3aa: CASSSRRQTMNTEAFF
CDR3nt: TGTGCCAGCAGCTCTCGAAGACAGACCATGAACACTGAAGCTTTCTTT
j_gene: TRBJ1-1
v_gene: TRBV7-9
d_gene: .
abundance: .

CDR3aa: CASSTGRYGYTF
CDR3nt: TGTGCCAGTTCTACAGGTCGCTATGGCTACACCTTC
j_gene: TRBJ1-2
v_gene: TRBV19
d_gene: .
abundance: .

CDR3aa: CASSRRGSSYEQYF
CDR3nt: TGTGCCAGCAGCCGTCGCGGGAGCTCCTACGAGCAGTACTTC
j_gene: TRBJ2-7
v_gene: TRBV27
d_gene: TRBD2
abundance: once

CDR3aa: CASSSGQGATNEKLFF
CDR3nt: TGTGCCAGCAGCTCGGGACAGGGGGCAACTAATGAAAAACTGTTTTTT
j_gene: TRBJ1-4
v_gene: TRBV5-6
d_gene: TRBD1
abundance: .

CDR3aa: CASSHSGNSYEQYF
CDR3nt: TGTGCCAGCAGCCACTCAGGGAACTCCTACGAGCAGTACTTC
j_gene: TRBJ2-7
v_gene: TRBV3-1/TRBV3-2
d_gene: .
abundance: many

CDR3aa: CASSPTTGIQYF
CDR3nt: TGTGCCAGCAGCCCCACGACGGGTATTCAGTACTTC
j_gene: TRBJ2-4
v_gene: TRBV7-9
d_gene: .
abundance: .

CDR3aa: CASSPTRDASYEQYF
CDR3nt: TGTGCCAGCAGCCCCACCAGGGATGCCTCCTACGAGCAGTACTTC
j_gene: TRBJ2-7
v_gene: TRBV7-9
d_gene: .
abundance: .

CDR3aa: CASSTGTGSGGELFF
CDR3nt: TGTGCCAGCAGCACCGGGACAGGGTCGGGCGGGGAGCTGTTTTTT
j_gene: TRBJ2-2
v_gene: TRBV9
d_gene: TRBD1
abundance: few

CDR3aa: CASSRTSGSTDTQYF
CDR3nt: TGTGCCAGCAGTCGGACTAGCGGGAGCACAGATACGCAGTATTTT
j_gene: TRBJ2-3
v_gene: TRBV6-2/TRBV6-3
d_gene: TRBD2
abundance: .

CDR3aa: CASSGEGTAWEKLFF
CDR3nt: TGTGCCAGCAGCGGAGAGGGGACGGCTTGGGAAAAACTGTTTTTT
j_gene: TRBJ1-4
v_gene: TRBV9
d_gene: .
abundance: .

CDR3aa: CASSQGGGRSYNEQFF
CDR3nt: TGTGCCAGCAGCCAAGGGGGCGGGAGGTCGTACAATGAGCAGTTCTTC
j_gene: TRBJ2-1
v_gene: TRBV4-2
d_gene: TRBD2
abundance: .

CDR3aa: CASSRTQGGEQYF
CDR3nt: TGTGCCAGCAGCCGAACCCAGGGGGGCGAGCAGTACTTC
j_gene: TRBJ2-7
v_gene: TRBV28
d_gene: .
abundance: .

CDR3aa: CASSPQGVSYEQYF
CDR3nt: TGTGCCAGCAGTCCACAGGGGGTATCCTACGAGCAGTACTTC
j_gene: TRBJ2-7
v_gene: TRBV27
d_gene: TRBD1
abundance: .

CDR3aa: CASSASSGLNTEAFF
CDR3nt: TGCGCCAGCAGCGCCTCTTCGGGGTTGAACACTGAAGCTTTCTTT
j_gene: TRBJ1-1
v_gene: TRBV5-1
d_gene: .
abundance: .

CDR3aa: CASSLATGVSYNEQFF
CDR3nt: TGTGCCAGCAGCTTGGCCACAGGCGTCTCCTACAATGAGCAGTTCTTC
j_gene: TRBJ2-1
v_gene: TRBV7-2
d_gene: .
abundance: once

CDR3aa: CSGTPSGGYNEQFF
CDR3nt: TGCAGCGGCACGCCTAGTGGGGGGTACAATGAGCAGTTCTTC
j_gene: TRBJ2-1
v_gene: TRBV29-1
d_gene: .
abundance: .

CDR3aa: CATSDPTGATGELFF
CDR3nt: TGTGCCACCAGTGATCCCACAGGGGCCACCGGGGAGCTGTTTTTT
j_gene: TRBJ2-2
v_gene: TRBV24-1
d_gene: TRBD1
abundance: .

CDR3aa: CASSLTGVETQYF
CDR3nt: TGTGCCAGCAGTTTGACAGGGGTGGAGACCCAGTACTTC
j_gene: TRBJ2-5
v_gene: TRBV12-3/TRBV12-4
d_gene: TRBD1
abundance: .

CDR3aa: CASSLSRPKPKRTGGSYEQYF
CDR3nt: TGTGCCAGCAGTTTATCCCGCCCTAAACCCAAAAGGACAGGCGGCTCCTACGAGCAGTACTTC
j_gene: TRBJ2-7
v_gene: TRBV28
d_gene: TRBD1
abundance: .

CDR3aa: CASSQSGTSGYEQYF
CDR3nt: TGTGCCAGCAGCCAAAGTGGGACTAGCGGCTACGAGCAGTACTTC
j_gene: TRBJ2-7
v_gene: TRBV7-2
d_gene: TRBD2
abundance: .

CDR3aa: CASSRTSAYSYNEQFF
CDR3nt: TGTGCCAGCAGCCGGACTAGCGCCTACTCCTACAATGAGCAGTTCTTC
j_gene: TRBJ2-1
v_gene: TRBV6-2/TRBV6-3
d_gene: TRBD2
abundance: once

CDR3aa: CASSPLPGTSGSQSYEQYF
CDR3nt: TGTGCCAGCTCACCTTTACCCGGGACTAGCGGGAGTCAATCCTACGAGCAGTACTTC
j_gene: TRBJ2-7
v_gene: TRBV18
d_gene: TRBD2
abundance: .

CDR3aa: CASGFGTQEQYF
CDR3nt: TGTGCTAGTGGTTTCGGGACGCAGGAGCAGTACTTC
j_gene: TRBJ2-7
v_gene: TRBV12-5
d_gene: .
abundance: few

CDR3aa: CASERRIAGELFF
CDR3nt: TGTGCCAGCGAACGGAGGATAGCCGGGGAGCTGTTTTTT
j_gene: TRBJ2-2
v_gene: TRBV2
d_gene: .
abundance: .

CDR3aa: CASSVGKGPTYEQYF
CDR3nt: TGTGCCAGCAGCGTAGGGAAGGGACCGACCTACGAGCAGTACTTC
j_gene: TRBJ2-7
v_gene: TRBV9
d_gene: .
abundance: .

CDR3aa: CASSSYHQGNYGYTF
CDR3nt: TGTGCCAGCAGCTCGTACCACCAGGGGAACTATGGCTACACCTTC
j_gene: TRBJ1-2
v_gene: TRBV7-2
d_gene: .
abundance: .

CDR3aa: CASSISRGSGNTIYF
CDR3nt: TGTGCCAGTAGCATCTCCAGGGGCTCTGGAAACACCATATATTTT
j_gene: TRBJ1-3
v_gene: TRBV19
d_gene: .
abundance: once

CDR3aa: CASSSGQGQNIQYF
CDR3nt: TGCGCCAGCAGCTCGGGACAGGGGCAAAACATTCAGTACTTC
j_gene: TRBJ2-4
v_gene: TRBV4-1
d_gene: TRBD1
abundance: .

CDR3aa: CASSIRLQETQYF
CDR3nt: TGTGCCAGCAGCATCCGCCTTCAAGAGACCCAGTACTTC
j_gene: TRBJ2-5
v_gene: TRBV7-2
d_gene: .
abundance: .

CDR3aa: CACPGQGNTGELFF
CDR3nt: TGTGCCTGTCCGGGACAGGGTAACACCGGGGAGCTGTTTTTT
j_gene: TRBJ2-2
v_gene: TRBV30
d_gene: TRBD1
abundance: .

CDR3aa: CASGVSIGTGGNTIYF
CDR3nt: TGTGCCAGCGGAGTATCTATCGGGACAGGGGGAAACACCATATATTTT
j_gene: TRBJ1-3
v_gene: TRBV3-1/TRBV3-2
d_gene: TRBD1
abundance: .

CDR3aa: CASKTGDGGARGEGLFF
CDR3nt: TGTGCCAGTAAGACAGGGGACGGAGGGGCTCGGGGTGAGGGACTGTTTTTT
j_gene: TRBJ1-4
v_gene: TRBV19
d_gene: TRBD1
abundance: few

CDR3aa: CASSVSGSYTGELFF
CDR3nt: TGTGCCAGCAGCGTAAGCGGCAGCTACACCGGGGAGCTGTTTTTT
j_gene: TRBJ2-2
v_gene: TRBV9
d_gene: .
abundance: .

CDR3aa: CASSLSGRGNEQFF
CDR3nt: TGTGCCAGCAGTTTAAGCGGGAGGGGGAATGAGCAGTTCTTC
j_gene: TRBJ2-1
v_gene: TRBV27
d_gene: TRBD2
abundance: .

CDR3aa: CAWTGGGPNEQFF
CDR3nt: TGTGCCTGGACAGGCGGGGGGCCAAATGAGCAGTTCTTC
j_gene: TRBJ2-1
v_gene: TRBV30
d_gene: TRBD2
abundance: once